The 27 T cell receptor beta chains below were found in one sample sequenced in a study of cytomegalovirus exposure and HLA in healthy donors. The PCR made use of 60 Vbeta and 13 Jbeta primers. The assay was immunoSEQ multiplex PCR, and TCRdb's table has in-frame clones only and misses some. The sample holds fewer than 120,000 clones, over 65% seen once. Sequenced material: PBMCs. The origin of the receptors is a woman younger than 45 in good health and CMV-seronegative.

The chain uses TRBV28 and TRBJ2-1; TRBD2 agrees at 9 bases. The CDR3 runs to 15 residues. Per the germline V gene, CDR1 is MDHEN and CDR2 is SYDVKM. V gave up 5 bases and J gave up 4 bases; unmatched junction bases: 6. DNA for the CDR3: TGTGCCAGCAGTACGACTAGCGGAGATTACAATGAGCAGTTCTTC. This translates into CASSTTSGDYNEQFF.

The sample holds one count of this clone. CDR3 sequence: CASIQGDRVHEQYF. The CDR3 DNA reads as TGTGCCAGCATCCAAGGGGACAGGGTCCACGAGCAGTACTTC. The genes are TRBV6-6 and TRBJ2-5, with 9 positions matching TRBD1. The J call may be faulty, since TRBJ2-7 better matches the DNA end. There are 14 residues in the CDR3. Germline-derived CDR1 and CDR2 are MNHNY and SVGAGI (reference sequence).

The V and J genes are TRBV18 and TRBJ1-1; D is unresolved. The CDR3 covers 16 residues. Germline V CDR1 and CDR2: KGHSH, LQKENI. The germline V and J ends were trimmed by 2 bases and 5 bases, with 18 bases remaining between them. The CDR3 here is CASSPGQTTWSTEAFF. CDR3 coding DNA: TGTGCCAGCTCACCAGGGCAGACGACCTGGTCTACTGAAGCTTTCTTT.

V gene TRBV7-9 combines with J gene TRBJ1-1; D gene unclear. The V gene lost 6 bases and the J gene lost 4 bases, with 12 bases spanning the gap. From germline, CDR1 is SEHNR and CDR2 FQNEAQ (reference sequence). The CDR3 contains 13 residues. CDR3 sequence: CASSLDSITEAFF. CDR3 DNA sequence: TGTGCCAGCAGTCTTGACTCTATCACTGAAGCTTTCTTT.

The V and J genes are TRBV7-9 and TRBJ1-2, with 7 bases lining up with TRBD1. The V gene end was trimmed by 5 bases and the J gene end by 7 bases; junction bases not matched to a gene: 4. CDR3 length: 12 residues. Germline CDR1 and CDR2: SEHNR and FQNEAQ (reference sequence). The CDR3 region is CASSQTGAGYTF. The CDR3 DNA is TGTGCCAGCAGCCAAACAGGGGCTGGCTACACCTTC.

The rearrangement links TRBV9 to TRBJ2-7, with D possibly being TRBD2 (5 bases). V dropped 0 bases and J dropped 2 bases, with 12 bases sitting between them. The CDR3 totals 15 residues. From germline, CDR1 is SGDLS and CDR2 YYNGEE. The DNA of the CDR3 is TGTGCCAGCAGCGTAGAGGGAGACGGGACCTACGAGCAGTACTTC. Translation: CASSVEGDGTYEQYF. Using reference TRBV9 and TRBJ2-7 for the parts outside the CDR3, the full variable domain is DSGVTQTPKHLITATGQRVTLRCSPRSGDLSVYWYQQSLDQGLQFLIQYYNGEERAKGNILERFSAQQFPDLHSELNLSSLELGDSALYFCASSVEGDGTYEQYFGPGTRLTVT.

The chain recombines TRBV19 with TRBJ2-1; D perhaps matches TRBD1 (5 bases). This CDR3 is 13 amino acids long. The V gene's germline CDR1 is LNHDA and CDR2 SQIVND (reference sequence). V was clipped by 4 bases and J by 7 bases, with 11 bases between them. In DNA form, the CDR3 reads TGTGCCAGTAGTAACCGGCAGGGTAATGAGCAGTTCTTC. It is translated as CASSNRQGNEQFF.

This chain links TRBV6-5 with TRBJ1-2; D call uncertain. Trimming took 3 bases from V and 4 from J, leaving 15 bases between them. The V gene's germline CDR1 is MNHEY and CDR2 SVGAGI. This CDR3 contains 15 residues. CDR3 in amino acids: CASSYTEGSAYGYTF. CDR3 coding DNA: TGTGCCAGCAGTTATACTGAGGGTAGCGCCTATGGCTACACCTTC.

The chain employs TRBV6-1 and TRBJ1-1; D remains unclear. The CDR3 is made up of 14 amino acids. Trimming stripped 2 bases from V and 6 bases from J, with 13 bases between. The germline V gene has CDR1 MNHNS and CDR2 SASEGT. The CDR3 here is CASSEYPRVPEAFF. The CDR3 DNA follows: TGTGCCAGCAGTGAATACCCCCGGGTCCCTGAAGCTTTCTTT.

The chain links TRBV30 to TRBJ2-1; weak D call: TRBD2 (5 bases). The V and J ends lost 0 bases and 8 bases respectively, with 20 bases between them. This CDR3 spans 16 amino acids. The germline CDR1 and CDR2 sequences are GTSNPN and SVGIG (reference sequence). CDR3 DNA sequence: TGTGCCTGGAGTGTAACGGCTAGCCGATCCCCCGATGAGCAGTTCTTC. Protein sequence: CAWSVTASRSPDEQFF.

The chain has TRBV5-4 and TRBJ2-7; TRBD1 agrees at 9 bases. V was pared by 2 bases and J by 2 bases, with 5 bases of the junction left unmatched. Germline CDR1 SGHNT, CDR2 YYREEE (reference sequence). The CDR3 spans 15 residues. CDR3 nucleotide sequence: TGTGCCAGCAGCTTTCCGGGACAGGGACCCTACGAGCAGTACTTC. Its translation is CASSFPGQGPYEQYF.

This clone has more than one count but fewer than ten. The DNA for the CDR3 is TGCGCCAGCAGCCTCCGACAGGGTGACGTTGGCGACACCATATATTTT. As protein: CASSLRQGDVGDTIYF. This chain uses TRBV4-3 with TRBJ1-3; 7 nucleotides align to TRBD1. This CDR3 spans 16 amino acids. Germline assignment: CDR1 LGHNA and CDR2 YSLEER. The V segment lost 4 bases and the J segment 8 bases; nucleotides outside the gene matches: 14.

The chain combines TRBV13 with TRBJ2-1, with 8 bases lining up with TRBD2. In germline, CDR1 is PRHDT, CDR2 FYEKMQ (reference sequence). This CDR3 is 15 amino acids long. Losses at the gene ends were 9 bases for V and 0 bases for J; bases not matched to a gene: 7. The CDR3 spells CASLRGVSSYNEQFF. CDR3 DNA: TGTGCCAGTCTGCGGGGGGTAAGCTCCTACAATGAGCAGTTCTTC.

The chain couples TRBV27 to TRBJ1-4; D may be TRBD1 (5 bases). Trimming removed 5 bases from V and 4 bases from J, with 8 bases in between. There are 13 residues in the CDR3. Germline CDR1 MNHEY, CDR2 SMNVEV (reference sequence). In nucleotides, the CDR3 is TGTGCCAGCAGTAGGACAATTAATGAAAAACTGTTTTTT. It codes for CASSRTINEKLFF.

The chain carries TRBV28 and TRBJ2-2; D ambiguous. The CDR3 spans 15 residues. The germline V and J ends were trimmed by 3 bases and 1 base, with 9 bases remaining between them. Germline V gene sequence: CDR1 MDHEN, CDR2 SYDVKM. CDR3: CASSFLSLNTGELFF. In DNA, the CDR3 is TGTGCCAGCAGTTTTCTAAGCTTGAACACCGGGGAGCTGTTTTTT.

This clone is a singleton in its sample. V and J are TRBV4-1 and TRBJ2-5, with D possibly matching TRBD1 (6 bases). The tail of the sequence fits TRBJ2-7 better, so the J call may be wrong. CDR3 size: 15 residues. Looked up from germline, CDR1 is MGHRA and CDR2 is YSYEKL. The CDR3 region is CASSQVGDNHREQYF. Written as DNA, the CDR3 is TGCGCCAGCAGCCAAGTGGGGGACAATCATCGCGAGCAGTACTTC.

This CDR3 reads CASSQAHRGSPLHF. CDR3 sequence (DNA): TGCGCCAGCAGCCAAGCCCACAGGGGTTCACCCCTCCACTTT. The chain is built from TRBV4-3 and TRBJ1-6, with 7 bases lining up with TRBD1. CDR1 is LGHNA, CDR2 YSLEER, per germline. Unmatched junction bases numbered 3, after V lost 1 base and J lost 9 bases. The CDR3 consists of 14 residues.

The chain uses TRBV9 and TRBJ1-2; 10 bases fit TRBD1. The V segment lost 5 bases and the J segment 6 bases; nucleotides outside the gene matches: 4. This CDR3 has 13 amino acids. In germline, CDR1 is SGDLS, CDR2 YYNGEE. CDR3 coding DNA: TGTGCCAGCAGAACGACAGGGGGCAATGGCTACACCTTC. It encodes CASRTTGGNGYTF.

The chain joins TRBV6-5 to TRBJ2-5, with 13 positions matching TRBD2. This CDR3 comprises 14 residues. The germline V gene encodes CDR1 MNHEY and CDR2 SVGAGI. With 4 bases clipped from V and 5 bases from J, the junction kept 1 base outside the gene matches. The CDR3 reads CASSSLAGGETQYF. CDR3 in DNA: TGTGCCAGCAGTTCACTAGCGGGGGGGGAGACCCAGTACTTC.

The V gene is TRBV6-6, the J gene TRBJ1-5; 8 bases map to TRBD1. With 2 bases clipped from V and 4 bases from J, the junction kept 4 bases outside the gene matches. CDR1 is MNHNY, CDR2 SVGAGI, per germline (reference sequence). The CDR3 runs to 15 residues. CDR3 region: CASSYPGQGNQPQHF. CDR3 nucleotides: TGTGCCAGCAGTTACCCTGGACAGGGTAATCAGCCCCAGCATTTT.

The CDR3 sequence is CASSLTRRRHGPDTQYF. In DNA, the CDR3 is TGTGCCAGCAGCCTTACGAGGAGGAGGCACGGCCCAGATACGCAGTATTTT. The rearrangement joins TRBV7-2 to TRBJ2-3; TRBD2 is a possible D gene (5 bases). Germline V gene data show CDR1 as SGHTA and CDR2 as FQGNSA. CDR3 length equals 17 residues. Trimming took off 5 bases at V and 4 bases at J, with 22 bases between the two ends.

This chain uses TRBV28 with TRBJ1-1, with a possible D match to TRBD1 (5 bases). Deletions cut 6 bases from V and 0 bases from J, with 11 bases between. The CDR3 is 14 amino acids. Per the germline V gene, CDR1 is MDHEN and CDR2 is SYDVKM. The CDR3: CASRVGVMNTEAFF. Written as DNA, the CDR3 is TGTGCCAGCAGGGTAGGGGTAATGAACACTGAAGCTTTCTTT.

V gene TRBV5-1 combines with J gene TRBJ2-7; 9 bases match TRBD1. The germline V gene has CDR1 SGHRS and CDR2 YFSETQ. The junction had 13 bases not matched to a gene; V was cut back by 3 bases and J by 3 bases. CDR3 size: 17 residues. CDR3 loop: CASSSGTGQEMSYEQYF. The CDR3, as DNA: TGCGCCAGCAGCTCTGGGACAGGGCAAGAAATGAGCTACGAGCAGTACTTC.

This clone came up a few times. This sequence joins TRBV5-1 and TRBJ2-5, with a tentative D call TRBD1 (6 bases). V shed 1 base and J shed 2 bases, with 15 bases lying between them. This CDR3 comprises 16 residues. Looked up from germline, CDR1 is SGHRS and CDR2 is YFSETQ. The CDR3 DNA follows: TGCGCCAGCAGCTTGTTGTTGCCGAGGGGGCAAGAGACCCAGTACTTC. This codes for CASSLLLPRGQETQYF.

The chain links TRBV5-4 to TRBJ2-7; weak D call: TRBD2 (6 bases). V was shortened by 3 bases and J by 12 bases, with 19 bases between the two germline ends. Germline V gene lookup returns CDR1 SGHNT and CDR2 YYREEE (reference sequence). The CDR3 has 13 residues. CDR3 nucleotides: TGTGCCAGCAGCTATCTGGGGGGACGGAGTCCGTACTTC. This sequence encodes CASSYLGGRSPYF. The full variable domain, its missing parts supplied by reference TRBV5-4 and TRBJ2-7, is ETGVTQSPTHLIKTRGQQVTLRCSSQSGHNTVSWYQQALGQGPQFIFQYYREEENGRGNFPPRFSGLQFPNYSSELNVNALELDDSALYLCASSYLGGRSPYFGPGTRLTVT.

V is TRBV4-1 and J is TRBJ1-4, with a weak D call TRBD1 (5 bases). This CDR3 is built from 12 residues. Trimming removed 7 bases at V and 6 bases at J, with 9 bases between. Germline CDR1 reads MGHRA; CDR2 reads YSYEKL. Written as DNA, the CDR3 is TGCGCCAGCACCCGGGACTATGAAAAACTGTTTTTT. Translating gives CASTRDYEKLFF.

CDR3 DNA sequence: TGTGCCAGCAGCTTTCTGATTTGGAGGAGGAACACTGAAGCTTTCTTT. Translating it yields CASSFLIWRRNTEAFF. The rearrangement uses TRBV11-3 and TRBJ1-1, with D uncertain. This CDR3 is built from 16 residues. Trimming cost V 3 bases and J 1 base, with 15 bases left between them. Germline CDR1 reads SGHNT; CDR2 reads YENEEA.